A selection of T cell receptor beta chains follows, all from one sample in a study of low-dose radiotherapy and immunotherapy resistance in tumors. TCRdb passed the reads through MiXCR, listing each CDR3 protein once. The sample lists around 100,000 distinct CDR3 sequences, 20% to 25% occurring once. This material consisted of PBMCs, taken after low-dose radiotherapy plus immunotherapy. The receptors shown here come from a male donor with prostate cancer. The CDR3 runs from the conserved cysteine through the conserved F or W. Fields, in order: V gene, J gene, CDR3 protein.

V gene: TRBV18; J gene: TRBJ1-6; CDR3 protein: CASTRGLSSPLHF
V gene: TRBV10-3; J gene: TRBJ1-2; CDR3 protein: CAASGLDRGTGYTF
V gene: TRBV6-6; J gene: TRBJ1-5; CDR3 protein: CASSQVGIVDQPQHF
V gene: TRBV4-1; J gene: TRBJ2-2; CDR3 protein: CASSQEVGLAGFIGELFF
V gene: TRBV5-1; J gene: TRBJ2-7; CDR3 protein: CASSPTWTSGGYEQYF
V gene: TRBV5-3; J gene: TRBJ2-3; CDR3 protein: CASSRDTLSTDTQYF
V gene: TRBV15; J gene: TRBJ2-2; CDR3 protein: CATSISRGTTGELFF
V gene: TRBV9; J gene: TRBJ2-5; CDR3 protein: CASSSSPGQTQYF
V gene: TRBV29-1; J gene: TRBJ2-1; CDR3 protein: CSGGLAGASSEQFF
V gene: TRBV19; J gene: TRBJ1-1; CDR3 protein: CASSYTGTAGLQAFF